Reported below is one TCR beta chain. Its antigen has not been determined. No base-level quality is on record; no much larger clone is a single base apart. This specimen belongs to a study of blood T cells in healthy people across ages (dated by TCRdb to about 2015). Looking at the study overall: Template switching captured roughly one uniquely barcoded TCR beta cDNA molecule per two T cells in model experiments. Using deep sequencing normalized with unique cDNA molecular identifiers, the study measured how TCR beta repertoire diversity changes with age. The donors were divided into four age groups: young (average roughly 17 years), middle-aged (roughly 40), aged (about 60) and long-lived (roughly 82). To avoid experimental bias, donors of different ages were spread randomly across the sequencing lanes. Two additional independent replicas of 1 million unique cDNA reads from the same blood draw were analyzed for two donors (one aged 18 to 30 and one aged 80 or older). General conclusions and limits of the study: Bulk unsorted PBMC profiling prevented conclusive comparison of naive and antigen-experienced compartments. As age increased, observed TCR beta diversity per million T cells dropped in a roughly linear way, and a significant reduction was already evident by age 40. Compared with the aged group, more naive CD4+ T cells, fewer expanded clones and increased TCR diversity were shown by the long-lived group, suggesting age selection. The CMV infection status of donors was not known, potentially confounding age-related changes in expanded clonotypes. Estimates of total diversity based on one million sequenced T cells were regarded as lower bounds and as underestimates. The percentage of naive T cells measured by flow cytometry correlated strongly with observed TCR beta diversity.

Donors were 30 to 45 systemically healthy Caucasian individuals from Russia aged roughly 6 to 90 years. Each donor gave 8 to 10 milliliters of peripheral blood, drawn into EDTA-treated Vacutainer tubes. Ficoll-Paque density-gradient centrifugation was used to isolate PBMCs, with at least 6 million per sample. Trizol reagent was used to extract total RNA from PBMCs, with at least 6 micrograms per sample. Naive CD45RAhigh/CD27high T cell percentages were measured by flow cytometry on a PBMC aliquot from every donor. The library was built by means of 5' RACE. Sequenced on an Illumina HiSeq 2500. A second PCR of about 7 to 12 cycles was performed with a sample-barcoded 5' primer and a J-beta primer mix. A unique molecular identifier was introduced onto each TCR beta cDNA molecule by a template-switch 5' adaptor carrying 12 random nucleotides. Each sample yielded at least 3 million CDR3-containing paired-end reads. First-strand cDNA was synthesized from all RNA with the Mint cDNA synthesis kit, primed by a TRBC-specific oligonucleotide. Following uracil-DNA glycosylase treatment, all cDNA underwent a first 18-cycle PCR with the universal primers M1SS and BC2_uni_R. The source study handled its data this way. For normalization, 1 million high-quality reads were randomly selected from each sample, with every read carrying a distinct molecular identifier. Instead of being binned into consensus sequences, reads with shared molecular identifiers were discarded. MiTCR, set to a Q25 quality threshold and the strictest error-elimination algorithm, was used for CDR3 identification, clonotype clustering and error correction. A nonparametric unseen species model using Euler transformation provided a lower-bound estimate of total TCR beta diversity. TCRdb handled the public reads itself, with Q25 trimming in fastp and clone calling in MiXCR, and kept productive beta chains. Entries are consolidated by CDR3 protein sequence, retaining the most common genes and DNA. In this record, the V and J calls reflect TCRdb's handling and not the investigators' own analysis. Here the sample has roughly 680,000 distinct CDR3 sequences; 45% to 50% occur a single time. In total, the top ten clones hold under 35% of the sample.

Per the germline V gene, SGHTA is the CDR1 and FQGNSA is the CDR2. Including the terminal cysteine and phenylalanine, the CDR3 comprises 14 residues. The only DNA kept is the CDR3, 42 bases in frame from the first base. The sequence came from a woman aged 60 to 75 in good health. The specimen sequenced was blood. The sequence joins TRBV7-2 to TRBJ2-7; the D region is possibly TRBD1 or TRBD2, each matching across 5 bases. The DNA end is a closer match to TRBJ2-4, so the J assignment may be wrong. CDR3 sequence: CTSSLDYRGDIQYF. The DNA sequence reads TGTACCAGCAGCTTAGATTATAGGGGAGACATTCAGTACTTC.